This T cell receptor (beta chain) was captured by sequencing in a study of blood T cells in healthy people across ages. Then a second PCR, running roughly 7 to 11 cycles, was carried out with a sample-barcoded 5' primer and a J-beta primer mix. From the 5' RACE reads, TCRdb called clonotypes with MiXCR, one entry per CDR3 protein. The table lists about a million distinct CDR3 sequences, roughly 51% of them singletons, with 20% to 25% in the top ten. The sequenced material came from blood. The TCR originated in a woman aged 55 to 70 in good health.

CDR3 DNA sequence: TGTGCCAGCAGCCGACAGGATTATCAGCCCCAGCATTTT. It encodes CASSRQDYQPQHF. The rearrangement links TRBV3-1 to TRBJ1-5; a possible D gene is TRBD1 (6 bases). The germline CDR1 and CDR2 sequences are LGHDT and YNNKEL (reference sequence). The CDR3 extends over 13 amino acids. V was pared by 4 bases and J by 5 bases, with 9 bases between. Complete variable domain (other parts from reference TRBV3-1 and TRBJ1-5): DTAVSQTPKYLVTQMGNDKSIKCEQNLGHDTMYWYKQDSKKFLKIMFSYNNKELIINETVPNRFSPKSPDKAHLNLHINSLELGDSAVYFCASSRQDYQPQHFGDGTRLSIL.